This TCR beta chain was found in a study of cytomegalovirus exposure and HLA in healthy donors. Notes on this clone: What it binds is not known.

The PCR made use of 60 Vbeta and 13 Jbeta primers. Measured with immunoSEQ multiplex PCR; TCRdb has only the in-frame clones, and not every one. The profile covers more than 60,000 clones, with about three quarters appearing a single time and around 5.1% taken by the ten largest. Study findings and constraints: Rates of TCR association differed by HLA locus in a later analysis, with DRB1 highest and HLA-C lowest. TCR beta V segments were, for the most part, productive about 87% or about 30% of the time in an earlier analysis. The listing of 150 to 200 TCR beta chains classed them as cytomegalovirus-associated. Other equally common chains were less clonally expanded than HLA-associated TCR beta chains, a later analysis showed.

V was clipped by 4 bases and J by 2 bases; unmatched bases: 4. This CDR3 is 17 amino acids long. The germline V gene encodes CDR1 WSHSY and CDR2 SAAADI. The sequenced sample was PBMCs. This TCR came from a male donor in good health and CMV-seropositive. The V and J genes are TRBV10-2 and TRBJ2-4; 14 bases are a match to TRBD2. CDR3 nucleotides: TGCGCCAGCAGTGGACTAGCGGGGGGGCCCTCCAAAAACATTCAGTACTTC. It yields the protein CASSGLAGGPSKNIQYF.